Following are 15 T cell receptor beta chains from one sample sequenced in a study of T cells in Graves' hyperthyroidism and ophthalmopathy. Amplified TCR beta CDR3 regions came from RNA transcripts. HTBI primers drove first-round RT-PCR of the TCR CDR3. TCRdb analysed the multiplex PCR reads with MiXCR anew, one entry per CDR3 protein. The repertoire includes a few hundred thousand distinct CDR3 sequences, 15% to 20% of them detected once, and 15% to 18% sits in the top ten. Sequencing input: blood. These receptors came from a woman aged 40 to 50 with Graves' ophthalmopathy.

In its sample, this clonotype was seen many times. V is TRBV20-1 and J is TRBJ2-7; 7 bases align to TRBD1. After removal of 3 bases from V and 5 bases from J, the junction contained 4 bases not matched to a gene. Germline V CDR1 and CDR2: DFQATT, SNEGSKA (reference sequence). This CDR3 region has 12 residues. Here the CDR3 DNA reads TGCAGTGCTAGCGGGACAGAAGACGAGCAGTACTTC. Its translation is CSASGTEDEQYF.

This clonotype was counted at least ten times. The rearrangement joins TRBV27 to TRBJ1-1; tentative D call: TRBD1 (5 bases). Trimming pared 6 bases from V and 1 base from J, leaving 9 bases between. The length of the CDR3 is 13 residues. CDR1 MNHEY and CDR2 SMNVEV come from the germline V gene (reference sequence). The CDR3 nucleotides read TGTGCCAGCAGGCGGGGGGGGAACACTGAAGCTTTCTTT. Translation: CASRRGGNTEAFF.

The CDR3 DNA follows: TGTGCCAGTAGGGTAGTGGCTAGCGGACAAGAGACCCAGTACTTC. This encodes CASRVVASGQETQYF. The chain has TRBV19 and TRBJ2-5, with 7 nucleotides matching TRBD2. Per germline, CDR1 LNHDA and CDR2 SQIVND (reference sequence). This CDR3 has 15 residues. After removal of 6 bases from V and 2 bases from J, the junction contained 9 bases not matched to a gene. The full variable domain, in which reference TRBV19 and TRBJ2-5 provide the parts outside the CDR3, is DGGITQSPKYLFRKEGQNVTLSCEQNLNHDAMYWYRQDPGQGLRLIYYSQIVNDFQKGDIAEGYSVSREKKESFPLTVTSAQKNPTAFYLCASRVVASGQETQYFGPGTRLLVL.

This clonotype was counted many times. The chain recombines TRBV28 with TRBJ1-1; D is perhaps TRBD1 (5 bases). The CDR3 runs to 17 residues. Germline CDR1 is MDHEN and CDR2 is SYDVKM. Trimming took off 10 bases at V and 1 base at J, with 25 bases between the two ends. The CDR3 nucleotides are TGTGCCACCAAGGCCCCTCACAGGAGGGTGGGGAACACTGAAGCTTTCTTT. Protein: CATKAPHRRVGNTEAFF.

This clonotype showed up many times. The chain is built from TRBV6-1 and TRBJ2-7; 12 positions agree with TRBD2. Per germline, CDR1 MNHNS and CDR2 SASEGT. Trimming removed 7 bases from V and 2 bases from J; junction bases left unmatched: 3. The CDR3 has 14 amino acids. This CDR3 reads CASMRTSGTYEQYF. DNA of the CDR3: TGTGCCAGCATGCGGACTAGCGGGACCTACGAGCAGTACTTC.

This clonotype has a count of ten or more. The genes are TRBV4-2 and TRBJ1-3; D gene ambiguous. The germline gives CDR1 LGHNA, CDR2 YNFKEQ. V dropped 0 bases and J dropped 4 bases, with 10 bases sitting between them. This CDR3 has 15 amino acids. The CDR3 reads CASSQEKVAGNTIYF. The CDR3 bases are TGTGCCAGCAGCCAAGAAAAGGTGGCCGGAAACACCATATATTTT.

This clonotype was counted many times. The chain recombines TRBV7-9 with TRBJ2-7; 8 bases match TRBD2. Unmatched junction bases numbered 10, after V lost 11 bases and J lost 4 bases. Germline V gene sequence: CDR1 SEHNR, CDR2 FQNEAQ (reference sequence). This CDR3 spans 13 amino acids. CDR3 sequence reads: CAEVKAGEYEQYF. The CDR3 DNA is TGTGCCGAAGTAAAAGCGGGAGAGTACGAGCAGTACTTC.

This clonotype has ten or more counts. The chain has TRBV30 and TRBJ1-2; 7 bases are shared with TRBD1. The V and J ends lost 0 bases and 8 bases, in that order; junction bases with no gene match: 15. The CDR3 spans 16 residues. CDR1 and CDR2 from the germline V gene are GTSNPN and SVGIG (reference sequence). This CDR3 reads CAWSVRHRGWFAGYTF. The DNA for the CDR3 is TGTGCCTGGAGTGTGAGGCACAGGGGTTGGTTTGCCGGCTACACCTTC.

This clonotype occurred many times. The genes are TRBV20-1 and TRBJ1-1; the D gene is possibly TRBD1 (5 bases). The V gene's germline CDR1 is DFQATT and CDR2 SNEGSKA (reference sequence). V was shortened by 3 bases and J by 6 bases, with 17 bases between the two germline ends. CDR3 length: 14 amino acids. The CDR3 DNA reads as TGCAGTGCTAGCGTTCCAGGGACGCGGGCTGAAGCTTTCTTT. Protein sequence: CSASVPGTRAEAFF.

There are many counts of this clonotype. The chain is built from TRBV7-2 and TRBJ2-5; D tentatively reads TRBD1 or TRBD2 (5 bases each). Trimming left V 6 bases short and J 2 bases short, with 19 bases between. This CDR3 spans 16 amino acids. The V gene's germline CDR1 is SGHTA and CDR2 FQGNSA. CDR3 bases: TGTGCCAGCAGTCGGTCGGTGGGGACCCGGCAAGAGACCCAGTACTTC. Translation: CASSRSVGTRQETQYF.

Many counts were recorded for this clonotype. The junction does not match germline at one end; this may be a read error. V usage is TRBV29-1 and J usage is TRBJ2-7; D is unclear. Germline values: CDR1 SQVTM, CDR2 ANQGSEA. This CDR3 has 11 residues. The CDR3 sequence is CSAEGPYEQYF. The CDR3 DNA reads as TGCAGCGCTGAAGGTCCCTACGAGCAGTACTTC.

This clonotype turned up a few times. The chain joins TRBV5-1 to TRBJ1-1; no clear D. V lost 0 bases and J lost 1, with 10 bases in between. The CDR3 covers 15 residues. The germline V gene has CDR1 SGHRS and CDR2 YFSETQ. The CDR3 bases are TGCGCCAGCAGCTTGGAGCGGATACCGAACACTGAAGCTTTCTTT. Its translation: CASSLERIPNTEAFF.

This clonotype was counted ten times or more. The V call is TRBV28, the J call TRBJ1-2; no definite D call. V dropped 3 bases and J dropped 0 bases, with 5 bases sitting between them. Germline lookup yields CDR1 MDHEN and CDR2 SYDVKM. The CDR3 runs 13 residues. In nucleotides, the CDR3 is TGTGCCAGCAGTTTTGTGGCTAACTATGGCTACACCTTC. Translating gives CASSFVANYGYTF.

This clonotype was seen many times. The J gene is TRBJ2-7, the V gene TRBV7-9; 9 positions agree with TRBD2. Germline V gene lookup returns CDR1 SEHNR and CDR2 FQNEAQ (reference sequence). The CDR3 runs 15 residues. V lost 5 bases, J lost 0 bases, and 5 bases stayed unmatched. The DNA of the CDR3 is TGTGCCAGCAGCATGGGACTAGCTTACTCCTACGAGCAGTACTTC. Translated: CASSMGLAYSYEQYF.

There are many counts of this clonotype. This chain uses TRBV3-1 with TRBJ2-1, with D perhaps given as TRBD1 or TRBD2 (5 bases each). The CDR3 contains 15 residues. Trimming left V 4 bases short and J 5 bases short, with 15 bases between. Germline V lookup: CDR1 LGHDT, CDR2 YNNKEL (reference sequence). The CDR3 region has the DNA TGTGCCAGCAGCCTACGGGGCGTTAAAAACAATGAGCAGTTCTTC. This gives the protein CASSLRGVKNNEQFF.